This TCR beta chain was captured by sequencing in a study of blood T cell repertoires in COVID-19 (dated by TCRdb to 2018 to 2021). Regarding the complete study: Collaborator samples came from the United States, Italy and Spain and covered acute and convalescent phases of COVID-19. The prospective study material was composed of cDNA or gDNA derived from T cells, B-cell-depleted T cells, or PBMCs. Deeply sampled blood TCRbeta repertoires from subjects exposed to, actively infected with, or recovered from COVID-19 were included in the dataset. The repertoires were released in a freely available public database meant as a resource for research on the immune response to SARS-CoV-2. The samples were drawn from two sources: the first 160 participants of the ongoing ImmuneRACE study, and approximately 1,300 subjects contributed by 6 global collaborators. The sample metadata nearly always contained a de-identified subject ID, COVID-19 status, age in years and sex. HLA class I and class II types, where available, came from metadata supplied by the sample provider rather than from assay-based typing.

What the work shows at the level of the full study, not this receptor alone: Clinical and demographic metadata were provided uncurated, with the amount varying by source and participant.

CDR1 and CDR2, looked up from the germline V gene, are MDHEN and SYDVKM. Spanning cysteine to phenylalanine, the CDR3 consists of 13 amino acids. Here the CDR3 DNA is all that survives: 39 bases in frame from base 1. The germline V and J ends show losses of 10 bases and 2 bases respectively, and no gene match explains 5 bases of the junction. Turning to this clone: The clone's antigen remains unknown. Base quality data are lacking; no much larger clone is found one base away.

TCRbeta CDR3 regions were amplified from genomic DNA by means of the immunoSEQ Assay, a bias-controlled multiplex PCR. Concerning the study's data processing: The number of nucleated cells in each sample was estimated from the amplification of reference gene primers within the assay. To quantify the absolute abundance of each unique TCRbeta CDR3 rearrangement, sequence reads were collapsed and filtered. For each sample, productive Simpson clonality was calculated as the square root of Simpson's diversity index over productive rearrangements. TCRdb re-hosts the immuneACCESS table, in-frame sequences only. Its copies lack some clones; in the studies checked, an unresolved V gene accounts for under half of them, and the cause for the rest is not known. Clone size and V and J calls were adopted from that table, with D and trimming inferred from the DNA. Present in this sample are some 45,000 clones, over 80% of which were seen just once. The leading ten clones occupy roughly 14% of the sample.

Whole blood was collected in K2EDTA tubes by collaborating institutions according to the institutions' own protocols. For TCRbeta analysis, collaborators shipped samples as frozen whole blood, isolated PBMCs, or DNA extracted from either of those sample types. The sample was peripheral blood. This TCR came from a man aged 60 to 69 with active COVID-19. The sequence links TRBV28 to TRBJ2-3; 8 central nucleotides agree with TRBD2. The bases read TGTGCCATGGCGGGGGGCGACACAGATACGCAGTATTTT. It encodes CAMAGGDTDTQYF.